A single sample is the source of the 16 T cell receptor beta chains below, sequenced in a study of cytomegalovirus exposure and HLA in healthy donors. The PCR contained 60 Vbeta and 13 Jbeta primers. Sequenced by immunoSEQ multiplex PCR; TCRdb stores in-frame clones only, minus some. In the table there are under 200,000 clones, 75% to 90% of which are singletons. The specimen was PBMCs. These receptors all stem from a boy between 2 and 15 years old in good health and CMV-seronegative.

This clone was seen once. J is TRBJ1-4 and V is TRBV28; the D gene is possibly TRBD1 (6 bases). The length of the CDR3 is 17 residues. Per the germline V gene, CDR1 is MDHEN and CDR2 is SYDVKM. The V end lost 1 base, the J end lost 8 bases, and 20 bases lay between the germline ends. The CDR3 sequence is CASSLYSGGEGGEKLFF. The CDR3 region has the DNA TGTGCCAGCAGTTTATATTCGGGAGGGGAGGGGGGCGAAAAACTGTTTTTT.

This rearrangement joins TRBV28 to TRBJ1-4; TRBD1 matches at 9 bases. Germline V gene sequence: CDR1 MDHEN, CDR2 SYDVKM. Trimming removed 8 bases from V and 5 bases from J; junction bases left unmatched: 0. This CDR3 is built from 12 residues. The CDR3 DNA is TGTGCCAGCGGGACAGGGAATGAAAAACTGTTTTTT. This translates into CASGTGNEKLFF.

This clone was picked up one time. The same CDR3 also results from other DNA sequences found in this sample. This chain uses TRBV7-3 with TRBJ1-6, with D maybe TRBD1 (5 bases). The CDR3 totals 13 residues. V dropped 3 bases and J dropped 6 bases, with 6 bases sitting between them. CDR1 and CDR2 from the germline V gene are SGHTA and FQGTGA. The DNA for the CDR3 is TGTGCCAGCAGCTTGCAGGGTAATTCACCCCTCCACTTT. This sequence encodes CASSLQGNSPLHF.

With respect to this clone: In the same sample, other DNA sequences code for this CDR3. V gene TRBV18 combines with J gene TRBJ2-5; D perhaps matches TRBD2 (5 bases). The germline V and J ends were trimmed by 1 base and 5 bases, with 5 bases remaining between them. CDR3 length equals 12 residues. Germline V CDR1 and CDR2: KGHSH, LQKENI. For the CDR3, the DNA is TGTGCCAGCTCACCACGGAGGGAGACCCAGTACTTC. Amino acids: CASSPRRETQYF.

This clone was detected only a few times. The chain uses TRBV30 and TRBJ1-2; a possible D gene is TRBD1 (6 bases). CDR1 and CDR2 (germline): GTSNPN, SVGIG (reference sequence). The ends were cut back, 8 bases at V and 4 bases at J, with 17 bases in the middle. CDR3 length: 13 amino acids. The CDR3 here is CAGNKGDAYGYTF. The CDR3, as DNA: TGTGCCGGGAACAAGGGGGACGCCTATGGCTACACCTTC.

The chain employs TRBV6-1 and TRBJ2-5; possibly TRBD2 for D (5 bases). The CDR3 covers 14 residues. Germline-derived CDR1 and CDR2 are MNHNS and SASEGT. V was shortened by 7 bases and J by 0 bases, with 12 bases between the two germline ends. CDR3 in amino acids: CASKRVSYQETQYF. The DNA of the CDR3 is TGTGCCAGCAAGAGGGTCAGTTACCAAGAGACCCAGTACTTC.

This chain links TRBV13 with TRBJ2-3; TRBD1 matches 7 bases. Germline CDR1 is PRHDT and CDR2 is FYEKMQ (reference sequence). V shed 5 bases and J 1 base; nucleotides not matched to a gene: 3. This CDR3 is built from 14 residues. This chain's CDR3 is CASSQGDGTDTQYF. The CDR3 nucleotides read TGTGCCAGCAGCCAGGGGGACGGCACAGATACGCAGTATTTT.

This clone showed up just a few times. CDR3 loop: CASSYGTGDATGELFF. CDR3 in DNA: TGCGCCAGCAGCTACGGGACAGGGGATGCCACCGGGGAGCTGTTTTTT. The rearrangement uses TRBV5-1 and TRBJ2-2; TRBD1 agrees at 10 bases. CDR3 length: 16 amino acids. V was clipped by 3 bases and J by 4 bases; unmatched bases: 6. The germline V gene has CDR1 SGHRS and CDR2 YFSETQ. The entire variable domain, with the rest obtained from reference TRBV5-1 and TRBJ2-2, is as follows: KAGVTQTPRYLIKTRGQQVTLSCSPISGHRSVSWYQQTPGQGLQFLFEYFSETQRNKGNFPGRFSGRQFSNSRSEMNVSTLELGDSALYLCASSYGTGDATGELFFGEGSRLTVL.

The chain uses TRBV2 and TRBJ2-1; 7 bases line up with TRBD2. Trimming took 7 bases from V and 9 from J; bases not matched to a gene: 30. Germline loops: CDR1 SNHLY, CDR2 FYNNEI. The CDR3 consists of 20 residues. The CDR3 DNA sequence: TGTGCCAGCACCCTGAATATCGGACTAGTTGTGTTTGGCGAGCGTGTTGAGCAGTTCTTC. This encodes CASTLNIGLVVFGERVEQFF.

V is TRBV7-2 and J is TRBJ1-1, with D possibly TRBD1 on 5 matching bases. Germline V gene lookup returns CDR1 SGHTA and CDR2 FQGNSA. The CDR3 spans 14 residues. V dropped 5 bases and J dropped 1 base, with 11 bases sitting between them. CDR3 loop: CASSPTERNTEAFF. The CDR3 coding sequence is TGTGCCAGCAGCCCGACAGAAAGGAACACTGAAGCTTTCTTT.

The chain couples TRBV5-5 to TRBJ2-5, with 7 bases that match TRBD1. CDR1 and CDR2 (germline): SGHKS, YYEKEE (reference sequence). The V segment lost 3 bases and the J segment 5 bases; nucleotides outside the gene matches: 7. CDR3 length: 14 residues. The CDR3 bases are TGTGCCAGCAGCTGGAGACAGGGTGACGAGACCCAGTACTTC. Protein sequence: CASSWRQGDETQYF. The full variable domain, in which reference TRBV5-5 and TRBJ2-5 provide the parts outside the CDR3, is DAGVTQSPTHLIKTRGQQVTLRCSPISGHKSVSWYQQVLGQGPQFIFQYYEKEERGRGNFPDRFSARQFPNYSSELNVNALLLGDSALYLCASSWRQGDETQYFGPGTRLLVL.

The chain couples TRBV6-7 to TRBJ1-2; D is possibly TRBD1 (6 bases). TRBV6-7 is identified as an open reading frame with a role that is uncertain. Trimming took 2 bases from V and 4 from J, leaving 23 bases between them. This CDR3 region has 18 residues. CDR3 sequence: CASSYGGALSRGPYGYTF. In DNA, the CDR3 is TGTGCCAGCAGTTACGGGGGGGCACTCTCTCGGGGGCCCTATGGCTACACCTTC.

This clone was seen more than once but under ten times. V is TRBV19 and J is TRBJ1-6; D remains unclear. The germline CDR1 and CDR2 sequences are LNHDA and SQIVND (reference sequence). V was pared by 3 bases and J by 8 bases, with 14 bases between. The CDR3 totals 15 residues. The CDR3 here is CASSIRENWDSPLHF. The CDR3 DNA sequence: TGTGCCAGTAGTATTCGGGAGAATTGGGATTCACCCCTCCACTTT. The full variable domain, with the rest looked up from reference TRBV19 and TRBJ1-6, is DGGITQSPKYLFRKEGQNVTLSCEQNLNHDAMYWYRQDPGQGLRLIYYSQIVNDFQKGDIAEGYSVSREKKESFPLTVTSAQKNPTAFYLCASSIRENWDSPLHFGNGTRLTVT.

In DNA, the CDR3 is TGCGCCAGCGGACCAACGACAGGGTTCTATGGCTACACCTTC. This sequence encodes CASGPTTGFYGYTF. The rearrangement joins TRBV5-1 to TRBJ1-2; 7 bases are a match to TRBD1. The V gene's germline CDR1 is SGHRS and CDR2 YFSETQ. V trimming: 7 bases; J trimming: 4 bases; junction bases outside the gene matches: 10. CDR3 length: 14 amino acids.

This clone was picked up one time. This chain connects TRBV25-1 to TRBJ2-1; a possible D gene is TRBD2 (6 bases). Between the trimmed V and J ends, which lost 5 bases and 7 bases, there was a span of 15 bases. The germline V gene encodes CDR1 MGHDK and CDR2 SYGVNS. CDR3 length equals 14 residues. This chain's CDR3 is CASSLPGVVNEQFF. Written as DNA, the CDR3 is TGTGCCAGCAGTTTACCGGGAGTAGTGAATGAGCAGTTCTTC.

V and J are TRBV2 and TRBJ1-2; TRBD1 aligns across 8 bases. The trim removed 6 bases at V and 7 bases at J, leaving 10 bases unmatched. CDR1 and CDR2 (germline): SNHLY, FYNNEI. This CDR3 spans 14 amino acids. In nucleotides, the CDR3 is TGTGCCAGCAGGGCAGACAGGGGCGGTGGTGGCTACACCTTC. Translated, it gives CASRADRGGGGYTF.